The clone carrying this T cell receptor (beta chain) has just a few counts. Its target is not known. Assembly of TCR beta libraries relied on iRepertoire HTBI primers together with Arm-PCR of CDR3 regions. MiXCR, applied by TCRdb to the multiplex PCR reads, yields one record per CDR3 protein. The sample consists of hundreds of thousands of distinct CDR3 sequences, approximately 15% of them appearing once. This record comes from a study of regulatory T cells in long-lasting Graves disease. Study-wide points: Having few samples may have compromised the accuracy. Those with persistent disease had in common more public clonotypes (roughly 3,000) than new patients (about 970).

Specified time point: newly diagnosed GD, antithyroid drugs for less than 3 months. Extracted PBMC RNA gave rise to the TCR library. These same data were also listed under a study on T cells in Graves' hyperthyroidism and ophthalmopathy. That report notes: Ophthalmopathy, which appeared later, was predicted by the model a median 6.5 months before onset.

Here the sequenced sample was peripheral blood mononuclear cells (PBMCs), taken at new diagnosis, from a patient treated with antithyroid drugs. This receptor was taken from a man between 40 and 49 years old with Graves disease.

CDR3 bases: TGTGCCAGCAGCTCCCGAGGCACAGGTTATAATTCACCCCTCCACTTT. Translating it yields CASSSRGTGYNSPLHF. The chain carries TRBV7-9 and TRBJ1-6, with TRBD1 as a possible D gene (5 bases). The germline CDR1 and CDR2 sequences are SEHNR and FQNEAQ (reference sequence). This CDR3 contains 16 residues. The germline V and J ends were trimmed by 4 bases and 4 bases, with 14 bases remaining between them.